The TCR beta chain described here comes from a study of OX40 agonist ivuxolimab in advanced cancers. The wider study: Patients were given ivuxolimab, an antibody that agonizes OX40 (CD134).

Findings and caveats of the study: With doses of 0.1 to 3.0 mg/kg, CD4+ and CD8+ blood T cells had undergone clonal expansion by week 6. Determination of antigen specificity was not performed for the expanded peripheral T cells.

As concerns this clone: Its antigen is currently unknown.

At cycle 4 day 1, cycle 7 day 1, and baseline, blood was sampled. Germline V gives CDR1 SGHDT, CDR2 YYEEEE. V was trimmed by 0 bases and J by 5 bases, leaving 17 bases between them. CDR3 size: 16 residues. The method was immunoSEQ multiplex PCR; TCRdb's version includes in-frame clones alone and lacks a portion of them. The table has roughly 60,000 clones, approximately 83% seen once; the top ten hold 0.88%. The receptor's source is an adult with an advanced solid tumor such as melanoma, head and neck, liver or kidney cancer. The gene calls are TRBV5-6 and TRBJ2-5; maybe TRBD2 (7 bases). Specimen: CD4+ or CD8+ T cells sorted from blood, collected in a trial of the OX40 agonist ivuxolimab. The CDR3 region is CASSLGGAGAVETQYF. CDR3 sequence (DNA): TGTGCCAGCAGCTTGGGAGGGGCGGGGGCCGTGGAGACCCAGTACTTC.